This T cell receptor beta chain was sequenced during a study of cytomegalovirus exposure and HLA in healthy donors. Notes on the study in general: A later analysis linked a missense DCLRE1C variant to TCR beta V- and J-gene trimming.

Comment on this clone: Its antigen is unknown.

The PCR made use of 60 Vbeta and 13 Jbeta primers. Assay used: immunoSEQ multiplex PCR; TCRdb lists only in-frame clones, some missing. Altogether 90,000 to 120,000 clones are present, around three quarters being singletons, with the ten largest covering about 3.4%. With 4 bases removed from V and 4 bases from J, the gap between germline ends came to 11 bases. Germline lookup yields CDR1 SGHTS and CDR2 YDEGEE. The length of the CDR3 is 13 residues. This sequence joins TRBV5-8 and TRBJ1-2, with D uncertain. The clonotype originates from a woman aged 40-49 years in good health and CMV-seronegative. The specimen was PBMCs. Written as DNA, the CDR3 is TGTGCCAGCAGCCCCGGTTTAGCCTATGGCTACACCTTC. Residues: CASSPGLAYGYTF.